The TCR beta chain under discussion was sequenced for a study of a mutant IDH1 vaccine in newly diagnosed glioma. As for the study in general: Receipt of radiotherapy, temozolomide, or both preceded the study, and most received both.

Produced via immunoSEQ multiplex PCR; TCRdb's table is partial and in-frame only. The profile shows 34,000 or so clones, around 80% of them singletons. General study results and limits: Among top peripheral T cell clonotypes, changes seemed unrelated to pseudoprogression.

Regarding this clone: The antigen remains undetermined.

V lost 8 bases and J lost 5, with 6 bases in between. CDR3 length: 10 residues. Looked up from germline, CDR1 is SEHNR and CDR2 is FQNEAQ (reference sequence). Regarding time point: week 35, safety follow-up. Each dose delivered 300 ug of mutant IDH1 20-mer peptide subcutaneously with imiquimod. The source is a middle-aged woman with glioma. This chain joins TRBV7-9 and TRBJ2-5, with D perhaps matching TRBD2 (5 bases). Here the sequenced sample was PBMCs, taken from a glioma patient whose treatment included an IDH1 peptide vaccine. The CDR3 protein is CASERETQYF. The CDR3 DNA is TGTGCCAGCGAGCGGGAGACCCAGTACTTC.